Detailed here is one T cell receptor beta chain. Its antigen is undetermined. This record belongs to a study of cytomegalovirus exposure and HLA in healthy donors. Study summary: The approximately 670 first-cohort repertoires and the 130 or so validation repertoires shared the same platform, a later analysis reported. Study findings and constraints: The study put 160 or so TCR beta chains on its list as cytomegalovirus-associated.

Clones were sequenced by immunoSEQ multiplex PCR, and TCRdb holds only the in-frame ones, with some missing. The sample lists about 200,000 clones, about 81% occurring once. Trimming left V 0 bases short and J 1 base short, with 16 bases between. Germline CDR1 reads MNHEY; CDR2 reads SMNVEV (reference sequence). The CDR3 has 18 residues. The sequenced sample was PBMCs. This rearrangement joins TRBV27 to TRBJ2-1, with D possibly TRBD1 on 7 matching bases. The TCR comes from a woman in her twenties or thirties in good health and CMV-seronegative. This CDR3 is CASSLSPRGEWSYNEQFF. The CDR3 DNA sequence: TGTGCCAGCAGTTTATCACCCAGGGGGGAGTGGTCCTACAATGAGCAGTTCTTC.